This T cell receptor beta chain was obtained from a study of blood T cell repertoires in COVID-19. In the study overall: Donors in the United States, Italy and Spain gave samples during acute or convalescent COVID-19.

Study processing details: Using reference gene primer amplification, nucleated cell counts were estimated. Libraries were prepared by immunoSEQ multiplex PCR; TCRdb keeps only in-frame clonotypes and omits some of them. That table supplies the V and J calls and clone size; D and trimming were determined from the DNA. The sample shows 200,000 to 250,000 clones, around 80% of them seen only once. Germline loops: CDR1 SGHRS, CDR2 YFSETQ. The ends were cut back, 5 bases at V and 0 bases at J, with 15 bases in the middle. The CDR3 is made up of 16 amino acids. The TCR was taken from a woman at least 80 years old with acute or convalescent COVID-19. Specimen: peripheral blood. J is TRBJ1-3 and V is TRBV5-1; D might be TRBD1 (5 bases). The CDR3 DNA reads TGCGCCAGCAGTCTGATGGGGGGAAACTCTGGAAACACCATATATTTT. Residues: CASSLMGGNSGNTIYF.